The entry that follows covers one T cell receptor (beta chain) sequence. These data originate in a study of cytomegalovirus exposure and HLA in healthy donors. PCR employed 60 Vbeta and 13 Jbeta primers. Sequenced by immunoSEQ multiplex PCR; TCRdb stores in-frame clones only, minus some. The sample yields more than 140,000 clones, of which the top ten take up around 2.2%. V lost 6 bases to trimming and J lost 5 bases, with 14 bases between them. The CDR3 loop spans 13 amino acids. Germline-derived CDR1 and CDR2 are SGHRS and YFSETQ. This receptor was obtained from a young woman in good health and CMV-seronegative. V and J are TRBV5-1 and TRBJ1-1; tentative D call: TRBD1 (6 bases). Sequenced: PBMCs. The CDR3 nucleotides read TGCGCCAGCACGGCGTCAGGGGAGACTGAAGCTTTCTTT. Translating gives CASTASGETEAFF.